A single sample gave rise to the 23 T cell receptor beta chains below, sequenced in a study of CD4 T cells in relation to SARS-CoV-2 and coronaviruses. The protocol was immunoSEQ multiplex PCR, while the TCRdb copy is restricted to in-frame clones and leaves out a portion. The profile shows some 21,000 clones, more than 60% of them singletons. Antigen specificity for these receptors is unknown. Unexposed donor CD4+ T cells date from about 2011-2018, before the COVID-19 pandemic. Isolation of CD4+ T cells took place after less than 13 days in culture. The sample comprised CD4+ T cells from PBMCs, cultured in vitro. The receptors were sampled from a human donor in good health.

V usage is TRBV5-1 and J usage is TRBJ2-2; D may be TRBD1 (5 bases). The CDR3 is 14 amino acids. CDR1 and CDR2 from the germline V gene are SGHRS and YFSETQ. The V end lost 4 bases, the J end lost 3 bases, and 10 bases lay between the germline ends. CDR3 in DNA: TGCGCCAGCAGCGCTACAGGAGACACCGGGGAGCTGTTTTTT. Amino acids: CASSATGDTGELFF.

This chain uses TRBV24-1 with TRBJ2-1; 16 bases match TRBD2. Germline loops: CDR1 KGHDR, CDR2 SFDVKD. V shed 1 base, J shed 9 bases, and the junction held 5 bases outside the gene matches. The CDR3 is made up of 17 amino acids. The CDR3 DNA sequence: TGTGCCACCAGTGATTTCGGGACTAGCGGGAGGGCGGGTGAGCAGTTCTTC. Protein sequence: CATSDFGTSGRAGEQFF.

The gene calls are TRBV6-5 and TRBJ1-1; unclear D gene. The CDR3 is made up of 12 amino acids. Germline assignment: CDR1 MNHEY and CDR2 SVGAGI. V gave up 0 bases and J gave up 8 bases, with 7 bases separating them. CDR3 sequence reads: CASSYSGKEAFF. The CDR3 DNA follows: TGTGCCAGCAGTTACTCGGGGAAGGAAGCTTTCTTT.

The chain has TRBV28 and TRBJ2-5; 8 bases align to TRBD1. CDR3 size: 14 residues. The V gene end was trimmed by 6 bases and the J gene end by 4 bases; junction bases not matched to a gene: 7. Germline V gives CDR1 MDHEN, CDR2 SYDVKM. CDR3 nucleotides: TGTGCCAGCAGGGGGCAGGGGGCAGGAGAGACCCAGTACTTC. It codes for CASRGQGAGETQYF.

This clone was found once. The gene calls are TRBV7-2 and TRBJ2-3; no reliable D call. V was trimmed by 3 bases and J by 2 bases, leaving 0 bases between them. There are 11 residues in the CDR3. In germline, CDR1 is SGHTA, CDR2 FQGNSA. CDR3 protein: CASSFTDTQYF. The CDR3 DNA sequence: TGTGCCAGCAGCTTCACAGATACGCAGTATTTT.

CDR3 protein: CASSSNPGLAGDNEQFF. The DNA of the CDR3 is TGTGCCAGCAGTTCCAATCCGGGACTAGCGGGAGACAATGAGCAGTTCTTC. The chain links TRBV2 to TRBJ2-1; the match to TRBD2 covers 14 bases. CDR1 is SNHLY, CDR2 FYNNEI, per germline. There are 17 residues in the CDR3. With 5 bases clipped from V and 5 bases from J, the junction kept 8 bases outside the gene matches.

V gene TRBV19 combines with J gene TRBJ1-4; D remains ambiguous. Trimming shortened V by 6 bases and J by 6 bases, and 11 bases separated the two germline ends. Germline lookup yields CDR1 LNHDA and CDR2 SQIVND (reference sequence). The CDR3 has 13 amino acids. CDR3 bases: TGTGCCAGTAGCCTCAGTTCGGATGAAAAACTGTTTTTT. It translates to CASSLSSDEKLFF.

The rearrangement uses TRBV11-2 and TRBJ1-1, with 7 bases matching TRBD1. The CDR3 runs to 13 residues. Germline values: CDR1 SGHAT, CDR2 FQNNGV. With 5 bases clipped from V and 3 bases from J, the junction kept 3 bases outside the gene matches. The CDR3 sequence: CASSRQGYTEAFF. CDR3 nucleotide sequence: TGTGCCAGCAGCCGACAGGGTTACACTGAAGCTTTCTTT.

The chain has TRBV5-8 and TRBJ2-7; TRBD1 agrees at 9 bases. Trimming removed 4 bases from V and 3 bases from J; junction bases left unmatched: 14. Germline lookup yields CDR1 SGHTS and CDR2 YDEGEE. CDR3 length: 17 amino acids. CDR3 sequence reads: CASSRKPGTGKNYEQYF. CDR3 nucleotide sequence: TGTGCCAGCAGCCGTAAACCCGGGACAGGGAAAAACTACGAGCAGTACTTC.

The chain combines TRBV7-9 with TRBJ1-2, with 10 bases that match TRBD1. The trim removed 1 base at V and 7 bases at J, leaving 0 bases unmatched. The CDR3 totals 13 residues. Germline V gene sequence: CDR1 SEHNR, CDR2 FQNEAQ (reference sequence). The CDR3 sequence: CASSLGQGAGYTF. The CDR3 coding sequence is TGTGCCAGCAGCTTAGGACAGGGGGCTGGCTACACCTTC.

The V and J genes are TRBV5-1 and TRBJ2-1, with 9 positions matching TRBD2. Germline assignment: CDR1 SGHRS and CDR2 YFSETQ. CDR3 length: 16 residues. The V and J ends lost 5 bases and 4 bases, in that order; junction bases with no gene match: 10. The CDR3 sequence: CASSTLLAGEYNEQFF. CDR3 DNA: TGCGCCAGCAGTACCTTATTAGCGGGAGAGTACAATGAGCAGTTCTTC.

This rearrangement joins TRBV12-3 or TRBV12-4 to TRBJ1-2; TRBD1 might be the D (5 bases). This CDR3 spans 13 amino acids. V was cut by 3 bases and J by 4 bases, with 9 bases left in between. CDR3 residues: CASSLGVAYGYTF. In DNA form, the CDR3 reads TGTGCCAGCAGTTTGGGGGTGGCCTATGGCTACACCTTC.

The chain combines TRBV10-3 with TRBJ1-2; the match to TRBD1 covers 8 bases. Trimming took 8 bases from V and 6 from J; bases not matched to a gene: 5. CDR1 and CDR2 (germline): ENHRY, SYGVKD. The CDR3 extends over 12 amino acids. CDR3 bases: TGTGCCATCTGGCAGGGGGCGGATGGCTACACCTTC. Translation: CAIWQGADGYTF.

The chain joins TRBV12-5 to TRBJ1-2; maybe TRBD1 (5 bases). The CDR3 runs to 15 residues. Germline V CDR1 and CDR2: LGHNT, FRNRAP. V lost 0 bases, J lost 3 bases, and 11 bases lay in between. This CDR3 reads CASGLVLRQHYGYTF. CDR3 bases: TGTGCTAGTGGTTTGGTACTTCGACAGCACTATGGCTACACCTTC. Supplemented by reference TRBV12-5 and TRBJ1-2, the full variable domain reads DARVTQTPRHKVTEMGQEVTMRCQPILGHNTVFWYRQTMMQGLELLAYFRNRAPLDDSGMPKDRFSAEMPDATLATLKIQPSEPRDSAVYFCASGLVLRQHYGYTFGSGTRLTVV.

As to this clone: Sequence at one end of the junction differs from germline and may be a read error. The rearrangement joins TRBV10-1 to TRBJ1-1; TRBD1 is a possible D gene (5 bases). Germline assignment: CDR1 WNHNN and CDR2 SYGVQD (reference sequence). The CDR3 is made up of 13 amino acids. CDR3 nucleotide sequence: TGCGCCAGCAGTGAATGGGGGGGGACTGGAGCTTTCTTT. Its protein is CASSEWGGTGAFF.

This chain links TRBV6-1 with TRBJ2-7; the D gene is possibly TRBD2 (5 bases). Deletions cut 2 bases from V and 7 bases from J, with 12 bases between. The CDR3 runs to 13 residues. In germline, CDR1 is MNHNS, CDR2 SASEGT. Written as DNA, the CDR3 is TGTGCCAGCAGTGAAATGAGCGGTGAAGAGCAGTACTTC. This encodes CASSEMSGEEQYF.

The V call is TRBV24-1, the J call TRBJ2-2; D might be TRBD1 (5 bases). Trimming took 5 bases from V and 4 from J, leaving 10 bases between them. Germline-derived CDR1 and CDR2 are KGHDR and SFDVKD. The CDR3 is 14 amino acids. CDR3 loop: CATSALTATGELFF. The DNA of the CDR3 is TGTGCCACCAGTGCCCTGACAGCCACCGGGGAGCTGTTTTTT.

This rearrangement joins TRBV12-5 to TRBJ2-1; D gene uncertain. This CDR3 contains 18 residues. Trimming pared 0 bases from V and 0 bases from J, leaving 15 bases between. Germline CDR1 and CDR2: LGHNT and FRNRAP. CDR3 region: CASGLVLVRQSSYNEQFF. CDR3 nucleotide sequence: TGTGCTAGTGGTTTGGTACTCGTAAGGCAGAGCTCCTACAATGAGCAGTTCTTC.

CDR3 in amino acids: CAWSGASGSTGELFF. For the CDR3, the DNA is TGTGCCTGGAGTGGGGCTAGCGGGAGCACCGGGGAGCTGTTTTTT. This chain joins TRBV30 and TRBJ2-2; 10 bases line up with TRBD2. Germline assignment: CDR1 GTSNPN and CDR2 SVGIG (reference sequence). The length of the CDR3 is 15 residues. Losses at the gene ends were 1 base for V and 4 bases for J; bases not matched to a gene: 3.

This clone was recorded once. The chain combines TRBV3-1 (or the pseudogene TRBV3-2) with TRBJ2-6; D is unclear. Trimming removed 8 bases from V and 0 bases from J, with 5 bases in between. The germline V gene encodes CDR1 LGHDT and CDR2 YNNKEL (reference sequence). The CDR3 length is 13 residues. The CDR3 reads CASSNSGANVLTF. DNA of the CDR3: TGTGCCAGCTCTAACTCTGGGGCCAACGTCCTGACTTTC.

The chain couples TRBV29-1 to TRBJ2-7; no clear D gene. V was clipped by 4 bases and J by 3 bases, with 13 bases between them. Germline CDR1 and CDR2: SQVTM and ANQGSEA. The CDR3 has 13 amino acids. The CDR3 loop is CSVAYNRDYEQYF. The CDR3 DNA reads TGCAGCGTTGCTTACAACAGAGACTACGAGCAGTACTTC.

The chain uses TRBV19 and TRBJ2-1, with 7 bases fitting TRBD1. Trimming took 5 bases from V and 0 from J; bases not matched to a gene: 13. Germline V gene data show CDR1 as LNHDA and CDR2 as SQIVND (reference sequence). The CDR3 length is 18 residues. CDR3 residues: CASSRYRGGDSSYNEQFF. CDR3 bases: TGTGCCAGTAGTCGGTACAGGGGTGGGGACAGCTCCTACAATGAGCAGTTCTTC.

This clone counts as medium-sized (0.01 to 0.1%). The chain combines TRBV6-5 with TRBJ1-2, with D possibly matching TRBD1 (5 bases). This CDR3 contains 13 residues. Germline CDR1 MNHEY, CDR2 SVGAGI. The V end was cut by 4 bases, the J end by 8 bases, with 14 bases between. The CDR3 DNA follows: TGTGCCAGCAGTTCGACGACAGTTCTAGGCTACACCTTC. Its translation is CASSSTTVLGYTF.